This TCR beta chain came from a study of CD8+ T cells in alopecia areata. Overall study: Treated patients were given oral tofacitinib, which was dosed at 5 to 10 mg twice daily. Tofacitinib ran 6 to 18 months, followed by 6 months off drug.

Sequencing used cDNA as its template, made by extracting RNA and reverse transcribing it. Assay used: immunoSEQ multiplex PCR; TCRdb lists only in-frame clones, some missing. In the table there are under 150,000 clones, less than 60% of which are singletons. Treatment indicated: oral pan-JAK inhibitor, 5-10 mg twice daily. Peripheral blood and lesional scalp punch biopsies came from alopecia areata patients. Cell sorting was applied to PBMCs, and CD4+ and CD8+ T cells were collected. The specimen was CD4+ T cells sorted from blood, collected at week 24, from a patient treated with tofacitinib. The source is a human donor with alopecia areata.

CDR3 in DNA: TGTGCCTGGGCTACTAGCGGGGGGGCCACAGATACGCAGTATTTT. Protein: CAWATSGGATDTQYF. This chain uses TRBV30 with TRBJ2-3; TRBD2 matches at 13 bases. The V segment lost 5 bases and the J segment 2 bases; nucleotides outside the gene matches: 4. Germline V gives CDR1 GTSNPN, CDR2 SVGIG (reference sequence). This CDR3 spans 15 amino acids.